This entry lists 4 T cell receptor beta chains sequenced from one sample in a study of blood T cell repertoires in COVID-19. The table came from immunoSEQ multiplex PCR; TCRdb's copy has only in-frame clones and leaves some out. Among around 200,000 clones listed, approximately 87% were seen once. The sample taken for sequencing was peripheral blood. These receptor sequences come from a man aged 55 to 70 who had recovered from COVID-19.

The gene calls are TRBV6-6 and TRBJ2-5; no clear D gene. There are 13 residues in the CDR3. Trimming took 2 bases from V and 7 from J, leaving 11 bases between them. Germline values: CDR1 MNHNY, CDR2 SVGAGI (reference sequence). CDR3 nucleotide sequence: TGTGCCAGCAGTTACGGCCCAAGATCGACCCAGTACTTC. Translating it yields CASSYGPRSTQYF.

This clone was counted between two and nine times. The rearrangement joins TRBV3-1 (or the pseudogene TRBV3-2) to TRBJ1-1; D uncertain. Germline V CDR1 and CDR2: LGHDT, YNNKEL (reference sequence). Trimming left V 0 bases short and J 7 bases short, with 9 bases between. This CDR3 contains 13 residues. This CDR3 reads CASSQEFGNEAFF. The DNA of the CDR3 is TGTGCCAGCAGCCAAGAGTTCGGTAATGAAGCTTTCTTT.

The gene calls are TRBV14 and TRBJ1-6, with 10 positions matching TRBD1. CDR1 is SGHDN and CDR2 is FVKESK in the germline V gene. J was trimmed by 9 bases and V by 4 bases; bases with no gene match: 3. The CDR3 is 14 residues long. The CDR3 coding sequence is TGTGCCAGCAGCCGGGACAGGGGCAGTTCACCCCTCCACTTT. It yields the protein CASSRDRGSSPLHF.

The J gene is TRBJ2-1, the V gene TRBV5-1; TRBD1 agrees at 8 bases. The CDR3 has 15 amino acids. CDR1 and CDR2 (germline): SGHRS, YFSETQ. The V segment lost 4 bases and the J segment 4 bases; nucleotides outside the gene matches: 7. The CDR3 loop is CASSPGQAPYNEQFF. The CDR3 region has the DNA TGCGCCAGCAGCCCGGGACAGGCTCCTTACAATGAGCAGTTCTTC.